This is a list of T cell receptor beta chains from one sample in a study of blood T cell repertoires in COVID-19. The protocol was immunoSEQ multiplex PCR, while the TCRdb copy is restricted to in-frame clones and leaves out a portion. This sample has 200,000 to 250,000 clones; roughly 90% occur once, and the top ten carry approximately 10%. Sequences were obtained from PBMCs or T cells enriched from blood (not recorded which). The receptors originated from a man aged 18 to 30 with acute COVID-19. Both conserved end residues are part of each CDR3. D genes are given only for firm matches. Only part of the rows carry a size: once, few, many, or a class if the clone is expanded.

v_gene	len	d_gene	j_gene	abundance	CDR3aa	CDR3nt
TRBV3-1/TRBV3-2	15	TRBD2	TRBJ2-7	NA	CASSQGLAGSYEQYF	TGTGCCAGCAGCCAAGGACTAGCGGGATCGTACGAGCAGTACTTC
TRBV13	15	TRBD2	TRBJ2-1	NA	CASRETSGDYNEQFF	TGTGCCAGCAGAGAGACTAGCGGGGACTACAATGAGCAGTTCTTC
TRBV28	12	NA	TRBJ2-1	NA	CASSQGRNEQFF	TGTGCCAGCAGCCAGGGCCGCAATGAGCAGTTCTTC
TRBV30	14	TRBD1	TRBJ2-1	NA	CAWRTGGINNEQFF	TGTGCCTGGAGGACAGGGGGGATAAACAATGAGCAGTTCTTC
TRBV2	15	TRBD1	TRBJ2-5	NA	CASSERDRGIETQYF	TGTGCCAGCAGTGAAAGGGACAGGGGAATTGAGACCCAGTACTTC
TRBV10-2	14	NA	TRBJ1-1	few	CARYLNMHYPEAFF	TGCGCCAGGTACCTTAATATGCACTACCCTGAAGCTTTCTTT
TRBV5-6	16	TRBD2	TRBJ2-3	NA	CASSLGLAESTDTQYF	TGTGCCAGCAGCTTAGGACTAGCGGAGAGCACAGATACGCAGTATTTT
TRBV4-1	15	NA	TRBJ1-1	NA	CASSSSGGSNTEAFF	TGCGCCAGCAGCTCTAGTGGAGGGTCGAACACTGAAGCTTTCTTT
TRBV4-2	15	NA	TRBJ2-7	NA	CASKVLPRETDEQYF	TGTGCCAGCAAGGTCCTTCCCCGGGAAACCGACGAGCAGTACTTC
TRBV7-6	11	NA	TRBJ2-2	NA	CATLGTGELFF	TGTGCCACCCTCGGCACCGGGGAGCTGTTTTTT
TRBV5-1	17	TRBD2	TRBJ2-5	NA	CASSFRLTSGTGETQYF	TGCGCCAGCAGCTTCCGGCTTACTAGCGGGACTGGGGAGACCCAGTACTTC
TRBV11-2	12	NA	TRBJ1-2	NA	CASSSNPGGYTF	TGTGCCAGCAGCTCTAACCCCGGGGGCTACACCTTC
TRBV28	14	TRBD1	TRBJ1-2	NA	CASSLGGQGLSNHF	TGTGCCAGCAGTTTAGGGGGACAGGGTCTATCCAACCACTTC
TRBV7-9	15	NA	TRBJ2-7	NA	CASSLEASASYEQYF	TGTGCCAGCAGCTTAGAAGCCTCTGCCTCCTACGAGCAGTACTTC
TRBV29-1	20	TRBD1	TRBJ1-1	NA	CSVGKDLRDRGQNGNTEAFF	TGCAGCGTCGGGAAGGATTTGAGGGACAGGGGGCAAAATGGTAACACTGAAGCTTTCTTT
TRBV15	15	TRBD1	TRBJ1-5	NA	CATSLDRAGRQPQHF	TGTGCCACCAGCCTTGACAGGGCGGGTAGGCAGCCCCAGCATTTT
TRBV25-1	12	NA	TRBJ1-2	NA	CASSDPGYGYTF	TGTGCCAGCAGTGATCCGGGGTATGGCTACACCTTC
TRBV7-9	13	TRBD1	TRBJ1-2	NA	CASSLVGTGGYTF	TGTGCCAGCAGCTTAGTAGGGACAGGTGGCTACACCTTC
TRBV4-1	15	NA	TRBJ1-2	NA	CASSPALQGPHGYTF	TGCGCCAGCAGCCCAGCCCTCCAGGGCCCTCATGGCTACACCTTC
TRBV9	14	TRBD1	TRBJ1-1	NA	CASSATGVNTEAFF	TGTGCCAGCAGCGCTACAGGGGTGAACACTGAAGCTTTCTTT